This TCR beta chain was found in a study of T cells after posttransplantation cyclophosphamide (dated by TCRdb to 2016 to 2017). For context, the study as a whole: Using TRB sequencing, the study followed how the T cell repertoire reconstituted after myeloablative bone marrow transplantation in which posttransplantation cyclophosphamide served as GVHD prophylaxis. In 3 patients, up to roughly 3 additional blood samples taken between 2 and 5.2 years after transplant also underwent TRB sequencing, as did pretransplant blood from 4 patients. Antigen receptor sequencing covered samples from a few dozen PTCy-treated patients and about 17 of their related bone marrow donors. Because TRA and TRB clonality correlated tightly in eight or nine samples, later TCR analyses were limited to TRB. Public TRB sequences were searched against a database of over 3,600 sequences associated with responses to pathogens, tumor antigens, self-antigens and alloantigens. TRB sequencing was performed on blood from all 35 or so PTCy patients with 1-year posttransplant specimens.

Related bone marrow donors provided peripheral blood samples on the day of marrow donation. Peripheral blood and bone marrow mononuclear cells were isolated by Ficoll-Hypaque density centrifugation and cryopreserved. The paper's findings and limits, for the study overall: Across roughly 48 patients, TRB clonality was highly associated with recipient CMV seropositivity and CMV reactivation, and diversity in PTCy patients was similar to diversity in CNI/methotrexate controls. At 1-2 months, donor-recipient similarity was low but rose over the first year, and the later blood repertoires were often dominated by donor CD8+ memory clones. The TRB repertoires of T cells infiltrating skin or the GI tract showed only limited overlap with the TRB repertoires found in blood.

This clone has a count of ten or more. Its antigen remains unidentified. No base qualities exist here, and no much larger clone lies one base off it. The CDR3 goes from the cysteine to the phenylalanine over 17 residues. Just the 51-base CDR3 DNA is kept, in frame starting at base 1. Compared with germline, V lacks 2 bases and J lacks 0 bases; bases without a gene match: 0. CDR1 and CDR2 (MRHNA, SNTAGT) derive from the germline V gene. TRB sequencing used genomic DNA with the immunoSEQ assay at survey resolution or the hsTCRB kit. The original pipeline was this. The immunoSEQ software handled the initial read processing, while the LymphoSeq R package was used for the repertoire analyses. Clonality was computed as 1 minus normalized Shannon entropy, and a Gini coefficient was also calculated for each TRB dataset. Phenotypes of unsorted samples were inferred by mapping TRB sequences from sorted subsets of the recipient or donor onto unsorted samples of the same recipient. TCRdb carries this immuneACCESS record with in-frame sequences only. Its versions omit some clonotypes, under half of them owing to an unresolved V gene in the studies checked, with the rest unexplained. That table furnishes V, J and clone size, whereas the DNA furnished D and trimming. Listed for this sample are tens of thousands of clones, none observed only a single time. The ten biggest clones cover about 4.9% of the sample.

Sequencing used PBMCs. The V and J genes are TRBV6-4 and TRBJ2-6, with 11 bases matching TRBD1. This sequence originates from a woman in her 30s in good health and a related stem cell transplant donor. The CDR3: CASSDGTGGSGANVLTF. The DNA is TGTGCCAGCAGTGACGGGACAGGGGGCTCTGGGGCCAACGTCCTGACTTTC.